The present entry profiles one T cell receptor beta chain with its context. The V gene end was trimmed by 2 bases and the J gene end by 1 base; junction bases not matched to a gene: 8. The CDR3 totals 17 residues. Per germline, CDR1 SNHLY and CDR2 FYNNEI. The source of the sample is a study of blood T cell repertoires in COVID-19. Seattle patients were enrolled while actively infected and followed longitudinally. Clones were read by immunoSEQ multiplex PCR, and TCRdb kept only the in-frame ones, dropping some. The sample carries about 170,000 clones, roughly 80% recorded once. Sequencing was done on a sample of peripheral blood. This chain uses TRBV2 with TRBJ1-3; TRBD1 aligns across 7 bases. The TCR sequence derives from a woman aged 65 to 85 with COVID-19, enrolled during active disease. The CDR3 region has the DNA TGTGCCAGCAGTGAAAGGGGGACAGCCGCTTCTGGAAACACCATATATTTT. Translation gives CASSERGTAASGNTIYF.